In its sample, the clone carrying this T cell receptor beta chain was seen many times. Its specificity is unknown. From the reads, TCRdb called clonotypes with MiXCR, one entry per CDR3 protein. The table lists over 150,000 distinct CDR3 sequences, around an eighth of them singletons. This entry is derived from a study of T cell repertoires in cytomegalovirus infection. CDR3 length equals 17 residues. Germline V CDR1 and CDR2: SGHVS, FNYEAQ. Losses at the gene ends were 0 bases for V and 3 bases for J; bases not matched to a gene: 6. Broader study findings: Cumulative public TCR beta family frequency identified CMV carriers with the relevant HLA.

The chain has TRBV7-6 and TRBJ2-3; 10 nucleotides align to TRBD2. The sequenced sample was PBMCs. This TCR was sampled from a human donor in good health (CMV status not recorded). Some clones in this sample may be carry-over from other donors' samples. The CDR3 loop reads CASSLAPASGRTDTQYF. The CDR3 region has the DNA TGTGCCAGCAGCTTAGCCCCGGCTAGCGGGAGAACAGATACGCAGTATTTT.